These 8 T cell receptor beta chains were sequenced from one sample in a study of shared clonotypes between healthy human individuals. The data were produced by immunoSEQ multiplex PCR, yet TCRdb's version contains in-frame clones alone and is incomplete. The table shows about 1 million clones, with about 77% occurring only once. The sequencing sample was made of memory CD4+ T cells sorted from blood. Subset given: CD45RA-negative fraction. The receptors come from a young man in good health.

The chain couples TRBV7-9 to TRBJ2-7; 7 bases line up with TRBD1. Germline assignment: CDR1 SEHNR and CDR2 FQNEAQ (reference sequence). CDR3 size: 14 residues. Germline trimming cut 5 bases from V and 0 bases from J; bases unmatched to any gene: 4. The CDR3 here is CASSQGQSSYEQYF. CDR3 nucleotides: TGTGCCAGCAGCCAGGGACAGAGCTCCTACGAGCAGTACTTC.

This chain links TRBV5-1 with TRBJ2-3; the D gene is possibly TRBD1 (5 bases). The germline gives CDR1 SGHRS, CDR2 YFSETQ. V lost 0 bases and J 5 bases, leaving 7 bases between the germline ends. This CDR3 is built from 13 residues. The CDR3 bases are TGCGCCAGCAGCTTGGTAGGGGAAGATACGCAGTATTTT. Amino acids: CASSLVGEDTQYF.

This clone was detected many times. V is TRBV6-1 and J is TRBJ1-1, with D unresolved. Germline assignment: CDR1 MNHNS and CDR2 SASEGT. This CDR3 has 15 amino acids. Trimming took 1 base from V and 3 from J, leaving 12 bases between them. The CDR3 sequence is CASSEVWTGDTEAFF. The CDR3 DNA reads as TGTGCCAGCAGTGAAGTCTGGACCGGGGACACTGAAGCTTTCTTT.

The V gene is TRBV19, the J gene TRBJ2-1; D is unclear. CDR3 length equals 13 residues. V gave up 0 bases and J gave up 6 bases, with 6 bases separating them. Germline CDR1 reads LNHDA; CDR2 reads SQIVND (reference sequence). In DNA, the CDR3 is TGTGCCAGTAGTATAGACAGCAGCAATGAGCAGTTCTTC. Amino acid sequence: CASSIDSSNEQFF.

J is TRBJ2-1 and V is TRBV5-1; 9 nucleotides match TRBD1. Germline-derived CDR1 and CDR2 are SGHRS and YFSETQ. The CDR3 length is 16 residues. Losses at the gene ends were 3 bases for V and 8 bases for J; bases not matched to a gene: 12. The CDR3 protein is CASSWGFGQGSYEQFF. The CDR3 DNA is TGCGCCAGCAGCTGGGGCTTTGGACAGGGGAGCTATGAGCAGTTCTTC.

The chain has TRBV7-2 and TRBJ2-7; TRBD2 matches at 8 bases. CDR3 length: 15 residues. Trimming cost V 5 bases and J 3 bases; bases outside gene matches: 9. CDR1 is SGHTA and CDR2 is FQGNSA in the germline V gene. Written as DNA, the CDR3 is TGTGCCAGCAGCCCCGAGAGCGGGGGAGACTACGAGCAGTACTTC. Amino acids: CASSPESGGDYEQYF.

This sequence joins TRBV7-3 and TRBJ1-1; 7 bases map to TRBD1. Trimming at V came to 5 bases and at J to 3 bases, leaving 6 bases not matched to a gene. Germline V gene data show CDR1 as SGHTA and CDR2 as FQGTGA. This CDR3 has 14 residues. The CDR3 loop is CASSPGGFDTEAFF. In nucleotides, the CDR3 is TGTGCCAGCAGCCCAGGGGGATTTGACACTGAAGCTTTCTTT.

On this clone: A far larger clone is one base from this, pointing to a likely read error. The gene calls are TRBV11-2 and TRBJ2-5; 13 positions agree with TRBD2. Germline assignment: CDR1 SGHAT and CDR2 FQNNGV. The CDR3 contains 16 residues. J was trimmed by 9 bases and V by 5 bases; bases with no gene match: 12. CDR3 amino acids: CASSPRTSGGGEAQYF. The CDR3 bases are TGTGCCAGCAGCCCCCGGACTAGCGGGGGCGGGGAGGCCCAGTACTTC.